This is a list of T cell receptor beta chains from one sample in a study of blood T cells in healthy people across ages. One entry per CDR3 protein results from TCRdb running MiXCR on the 5' RACE reads. Of more than 1.4 million distinct CDR3 sequences listed, roughly 45% were seen once; the top ten hold 7.9%. Source material: blood. The receptor set was obtained from a young woman in good health. The CDR3 runs from the conserved cysteine through the conserved F or W. The D gene is left open where the match is weak. Only part of the rows carry a size: once, few, many, or a class if the clone is expanded.

d_call	v_call	j_call	clone_size	cdr3_nt	cdr3_aa
-	TRBV5-6	TRBJ2-3	few	TGTGCCAGCAGCTTGGTTGCAGCTAGCACAGATACGCAGTATTTT	CASSLVAASTDTQYF
-	TRBV12-3/TRBV12-4	TRBJ2-4	few	TGTGCCAGCAGTTTATGGGCACTAGGGCAGTACTTC	CASSLWALGQYF
TRBD1	TRBV2	TRBJ2-1	-	TGTGCCAGCATCAGGGGGTTGTGGAATGAGCTGTTCTTC	CASIRGLWNELFF
TRBD2	TRBV30	TRBJ2-7	-	TGTGCCTGGGATGGGACTAGCTACGAGCAGTACTTC	CAWDGTSYEQYF
-	TRBV10-3	TRBJ2-5	few	TGTGCCATCAGTGAGTCGAGGGAGGATCAAGAGACCCAGTACTTC	CAISESREDQETQYF
-	TRBV9	TRBJ2-7	-	TGTGCCAGCAGCCCGCGGCAGGGGGGGATTTACGAGCAGTACTTC	CASSPRQGGIYEQYF
-	TRBV11-1	TRBJ1-2	-	TGTGCCAGCAGCCCCAACAGGGATAACTATGGCTACACCTTC	CASSPNRDNYGYTF
-	TRBV6-5	TRBJ2-4	-	TGTGCCAGCAGTTACTCGGGGACATATCTAGCCAAAAACATTCAGTACTTC	CASSYSGTYLAKNIQYF
-	TRBV7-9	TRBJ2-3	few	TGTGCCAGCAGCCCGGGCCTAGGGGGAGACACAGATACGCAGTATTTT	CASSPGLGGDTDTQYF
-	TRBV5-1	TRBJ1-2	few	TGCGCCAGCAGCTTGTCTTCAGCAGGGAGCTATGGCTACACCTTC	CASSLSSAGSYGYTF
-	TRBV6-1	TRBJ2-7	-	TGTGCCAGCAGGTTACAGGAACGCTCCTACAATGAGCAGTACTTC	CASRLQERSYNEQYF
-	TRBV6-6	TRBJ1-1	-	TGTGCCAGCAGTTACGGGGAGAATGAAGCTTTCTTT	CASSYGENEAFF
TRBD1	TRBV7-3	TRBJ2-1	few	TGTGCCAGCAGCCGGGGACAGGGAAGGGGCAATGAGCAGTTCTTC	CASSRGQGRGNEQFF
TRBD2	TRBV14	TRBJ2-1	few	TGTGCCAGCAGCGATTCCCTAGCGGTCAATGAGCAGTTCTTC	CASSDSLAVNEQFF
-	TRBV10-3	TRBJ2-5	few	TGTGCCATCAGTGATACTCACAAAGAGACCCAGTACTTC	CAISDTHKETQYF
-	TRBV4-1	TRBJ2-1	many	TGCGCCAGCAGCCAAGATTGGGGCGGGGAGCAGTTCTTC	CASSQDWGGEQFF
TRBD2	TRBV6-6	TRBJ2-1	-	TGTGCCAGCGGATCGGCACTAGCGGGGGACCACAATGAGCAGTTCTTC	CASGSALAGDHNEQFF
TRBD2	TRBV27	TRBJ2-5	few	TGTGCCAGCAGTTCACTAGCGGGAGAAAGGACCCAGTACTTC	CASSSLAGERTQYF
-	TRBV4-1	TRBJ2-7	few	TGCGCCAGCAGCCAAGATGATGAGTGGACAGACAAGTACTTC	CASSQDDEWTDKYF
-	TRBV6-1	TRBJ2-1	few	TGTGCCAGCACTAACCCGAGCTCCTACAATGAGCAGTTCTTC	CASTNPSSYNEQFF
-	TRBV18	TRBJ2-7	-	TGTGCCAGCTCACCAGAGGCCAGGGTCGGAGAGCAGTACTTC	CASSPEARVGEQYF
-	TRBV3-1	TRBJ2-3	few	TGTGCCAGCACACAAAGAGGGTCCGATACGCAGTATTTT	CASTQRGSDTQYF
TRBD1	TRBV10-3	TRBJ2-7	few	TGTGCCACCTGGGACAGGGGGTACGAGCAGTACTTC	CATWDRGYEQYF
-	TRBV7-2	TRBJ1-2	-	TGTGCCAGCAGCTTAGTGGGGGCGGACTCCTATGGCTACACCTTC	CASSLVGADSYGYTF
-	TRBV2	TRBJ2-5	many	TGTGCCAGCAGCGTAGCCCAAGAGACCCAGTACTTC	CASSVAQETQYF
-	TRBV28	TRBJ2-1	few	TGTGCCAGCAGTGGGTATAGAAAAAATGAGCAGTTCTTC	CASSGYRKNEQFF
TRBD2	TRBV20-1	TRBJ2-1	few	TGCAGTGCTACAGGACTAGCGGAATACAATGAGCAGTTCTTC	CSATGLAEYNEQFF
-	TRBV29-1	TRBJ1-2	-	TGCAGCGTTGATCGGCAGGGCGGCAACTATGGCTGCACCTTC	CSVDRQGGNYGCTF
-	TRBV24-1	TRBJ2-2	-	TGTGCCACCAACGAGGGGGTCGCCGGGGAGCTGTTTTTT	CATNEGVAGELFF
-	TRBV28	TRBJ2-3	-	TGTGCCAGCCAGGCCGGATACCAGCCCACAGATACGCAGTATTTT	CASQAGYQPTDTQYF
TRBD2	TRBV29-1	TRBJ2-1	-	TGCAGCGTTCCACAGAGCGGGGTGCGGGATGAGCAGTTCTTC	CSVPQSGVRDEQFF
-	TRBV21-1	TRBJ1-5	-	TGTGCCAGCAGCAAGGAGGGGGGCAATTATCAGCCCCAGCATTTT	CASSKEGGNYQPQHF
TRBD2	TRBV20-1	TRBJ2-1	-	TGCAGTGCTATTAGGACTAGCGGGGGATCCGGGTCCTACAATGAGCAGTTCTTC	CSAIRTSGGSGSYNEQFF
TRBD1	TRBV20-1	TRBJ1-4	few	TGCAGTGCTACAGGGACAGGGAATAATGAAAAACTGTTTTTT	CSATGTGNNEKLFF
TRBD1	TRBV12-3/TRBV12-4	TRBJ1-2	-	TGTGCCAGCAGTTTAGTTCAACAGGGGAGGGATGGCTACACCTTC	CASSLVQQGRDGYTF
-	TRBV20-1	TRBJ2-3	few	TGCAGTGCTAAGACAGCAGATACGCAGTATTTT	CSAKTADTQYF
-	TRBV12-5	TRBJ2-1	-	TGTGCTAGTGGTTTGGTGCCGAAAGCAGGGGTATACAATGAGCAGTTCTTC	CASGLVPKAGVYNEQFF
TRBD1	TRBV5-1	TRBJ2-7	-	TGCGCCAGCAGCTCACCCAGTGGGATGATCAGGGGGCACTCCTACGAGCAGTACTTC	CASSSPSGMIRGHSYEQYF
-	TRBV6-5	TRBJ2-7	-	TGTGCCAGCAGTTACCGAGTGCTGGGTGGCGAGCAGTACTTC	CASSYRVLGGEQYF
TRBD2	TRBV2	TRBJ2-1	many	TGTGCCAGCAGGGCTAGCGGGAGAGTGGGCGAGCAGTTCTTC	CASRASGRVGEQFF
-	TRBV4-2	TRBJ2-7	few	TGTGCCAGCAGTCAGGACAAGGGGGCCTACGAGCAGTACTTC	CASSQDKGAYEQYF
TRBD2	TRBV12-3/TRBV12-4	TRBJ2-5	-	TGTGCCAGCAGTGGGGTCACTAGCGGGACTTTACAAGAGACCCAGTACTTC	CASSGVTSGTLQETQYF
-	TRBV5-1	TRBJ2-6	-	TGCGCCAGCAGCAACACTCAGGGGGGGTCTGGGGCCAACGTCCTGACTTTC	CASSNTQGGSGANVLTF
TRBD2	TRBV4-1	TRBJ2-5	-	TGCGCCAGCAGCCAAGCTGCGGTAGCGGGAGGCCAAGAGACCCAGTACTTC	CASSQAAVAGGQETQYF
TRBD1	TRBV6-1	TRBJ2-7	few	TGTGCCAGCACCGTCAAGGGACAGGGGGCCTACGAGCAGTACTTC	CASTVKGQGAYEQYF